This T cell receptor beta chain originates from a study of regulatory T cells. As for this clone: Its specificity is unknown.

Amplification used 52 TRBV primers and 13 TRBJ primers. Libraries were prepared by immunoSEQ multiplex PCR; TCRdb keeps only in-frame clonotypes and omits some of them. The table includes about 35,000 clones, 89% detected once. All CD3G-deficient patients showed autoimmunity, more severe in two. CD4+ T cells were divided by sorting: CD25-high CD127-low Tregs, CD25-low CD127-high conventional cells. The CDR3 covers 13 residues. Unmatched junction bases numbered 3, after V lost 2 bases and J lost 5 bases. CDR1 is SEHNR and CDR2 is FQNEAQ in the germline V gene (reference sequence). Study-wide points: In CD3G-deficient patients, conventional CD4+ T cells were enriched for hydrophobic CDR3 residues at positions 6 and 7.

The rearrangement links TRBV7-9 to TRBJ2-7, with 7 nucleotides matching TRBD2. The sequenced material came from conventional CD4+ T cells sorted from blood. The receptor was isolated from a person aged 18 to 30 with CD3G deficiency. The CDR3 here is CASSLRRGDEQYF. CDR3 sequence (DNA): TGTGCCAGCAGCTTACGACGGGGGGACGAGCAGTACTTC.